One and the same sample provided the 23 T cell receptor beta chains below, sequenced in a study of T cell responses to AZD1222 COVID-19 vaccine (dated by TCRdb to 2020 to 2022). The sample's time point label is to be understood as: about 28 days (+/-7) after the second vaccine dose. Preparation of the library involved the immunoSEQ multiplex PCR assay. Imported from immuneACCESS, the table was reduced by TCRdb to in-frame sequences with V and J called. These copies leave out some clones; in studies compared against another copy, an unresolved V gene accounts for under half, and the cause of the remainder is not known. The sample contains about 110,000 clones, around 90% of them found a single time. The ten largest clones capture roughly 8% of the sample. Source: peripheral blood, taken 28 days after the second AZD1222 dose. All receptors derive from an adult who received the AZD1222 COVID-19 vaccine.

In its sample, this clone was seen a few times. The CDR3 is CASSFRDNNSPLHF. The CDR3 DNA follows: TGTGCCAGCAGCTTCCGGGACAATAATTCACCCCTCCACTTT. The chain employs TRBV11-3 and TRBJ1-6; D is perhaps TRBD1 (6 bases). V was cut by 3 bases and J by 5 bases, with 8 bases left in between. The CDR3 extends over 14 amino acids. The germline gives CDR1 SGHNT, CDR2 YENEEA.

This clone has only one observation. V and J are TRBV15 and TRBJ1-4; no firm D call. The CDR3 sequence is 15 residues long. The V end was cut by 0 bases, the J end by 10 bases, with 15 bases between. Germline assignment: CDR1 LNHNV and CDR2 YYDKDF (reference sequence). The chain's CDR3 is CATSRDLERAAKLFF. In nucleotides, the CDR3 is TGTGCCACCAGCAGAGATCTAGAAAGGGCTGCAAAACTGTTTTTT.

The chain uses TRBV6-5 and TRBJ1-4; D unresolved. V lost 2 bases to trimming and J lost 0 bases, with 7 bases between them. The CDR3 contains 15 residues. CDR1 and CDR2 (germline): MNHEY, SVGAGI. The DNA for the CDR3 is TGTGCCAGCAGTTACATCCGTTCAACTAATGAAAAACTGTTTTTT. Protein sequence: CASSYIRSTNEKLFF.

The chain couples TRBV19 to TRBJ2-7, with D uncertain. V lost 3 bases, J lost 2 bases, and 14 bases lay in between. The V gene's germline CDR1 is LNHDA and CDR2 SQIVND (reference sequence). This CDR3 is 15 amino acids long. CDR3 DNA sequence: TGTGCCAGTAGTATCAATCACGGCAGTGCCTACGAGCAGTACTTC. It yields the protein CASSINHGSAYEQYF.

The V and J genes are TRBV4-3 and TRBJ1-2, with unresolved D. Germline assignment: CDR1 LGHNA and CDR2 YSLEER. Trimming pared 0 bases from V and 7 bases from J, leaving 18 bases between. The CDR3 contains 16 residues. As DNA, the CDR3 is TGCGCCAGCAGCCAAGATAGGACTTTAAAAAAGGCTGGCTACACCTTC. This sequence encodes CASSQDRTLKKAGYTF.

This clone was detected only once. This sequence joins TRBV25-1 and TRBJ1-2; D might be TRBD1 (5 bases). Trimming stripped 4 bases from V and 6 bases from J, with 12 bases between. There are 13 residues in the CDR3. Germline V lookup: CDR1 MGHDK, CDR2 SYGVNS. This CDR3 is CASSVFGGDGYTF. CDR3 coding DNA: TGTGCCAGCAGTGTGTTCGGGGGAGATGGCTACACCTTC.

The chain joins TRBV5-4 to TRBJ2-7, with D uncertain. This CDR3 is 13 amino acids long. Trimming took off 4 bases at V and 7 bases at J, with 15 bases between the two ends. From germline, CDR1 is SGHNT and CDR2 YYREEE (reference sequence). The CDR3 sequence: CASSQDNLWEQYF. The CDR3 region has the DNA TGTGCCAGCAGCCAAGACAATTTATGGGAGCAGTACTTC.

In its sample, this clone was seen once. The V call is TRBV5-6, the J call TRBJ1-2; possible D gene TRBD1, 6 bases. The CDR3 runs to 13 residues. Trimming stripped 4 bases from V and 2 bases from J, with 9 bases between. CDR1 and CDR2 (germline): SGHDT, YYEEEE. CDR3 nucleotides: TGTGCCAGCAGCGCCGACAGGAACTATGGCTACACCTTC. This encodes CASSADRNYGYTF.

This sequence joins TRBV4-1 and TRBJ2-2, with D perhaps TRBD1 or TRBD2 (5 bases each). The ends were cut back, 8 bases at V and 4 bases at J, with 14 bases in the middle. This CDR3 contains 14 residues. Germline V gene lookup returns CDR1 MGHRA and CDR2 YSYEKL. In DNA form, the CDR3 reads TGCGCCAGCGGGGGTCCGCGCAGCACCGGGGAGCTGTTTTTT. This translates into CASGGPRSTGELFF.

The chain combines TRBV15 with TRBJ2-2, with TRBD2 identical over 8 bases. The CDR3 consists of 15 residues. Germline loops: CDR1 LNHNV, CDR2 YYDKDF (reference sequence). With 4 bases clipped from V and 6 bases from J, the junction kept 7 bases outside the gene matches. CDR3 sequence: CATSIGGAAAGELFF. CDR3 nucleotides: TGTGCCACCAGCATCGGGGGGGCCGCGGCCGGGGAGCTGTTTTTT.

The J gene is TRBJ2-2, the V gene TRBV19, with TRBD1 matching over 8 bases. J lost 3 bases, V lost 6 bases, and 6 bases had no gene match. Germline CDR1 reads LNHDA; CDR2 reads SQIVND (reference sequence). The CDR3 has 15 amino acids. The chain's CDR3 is CASSRTGPYTGELFF. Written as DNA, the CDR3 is TGTGCCAGTAGCAGGACAGGGCCCTACACCGGGGAGCTGTTTTTT.

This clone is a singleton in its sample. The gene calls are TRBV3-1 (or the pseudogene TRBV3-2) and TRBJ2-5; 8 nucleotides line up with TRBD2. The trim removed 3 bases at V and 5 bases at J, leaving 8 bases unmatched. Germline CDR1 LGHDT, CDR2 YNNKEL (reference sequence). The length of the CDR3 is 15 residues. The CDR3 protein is CASSHVAGGGETQYF. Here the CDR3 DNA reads TGTGCCAGCAGCCATGTGGCGGGGGGAGGGGAGACCCAGTACTTC.

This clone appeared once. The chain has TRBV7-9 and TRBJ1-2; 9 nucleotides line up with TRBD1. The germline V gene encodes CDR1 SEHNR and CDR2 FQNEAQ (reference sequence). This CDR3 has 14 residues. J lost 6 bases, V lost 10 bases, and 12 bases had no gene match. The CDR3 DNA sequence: TGTGCCATCAACCAAAGGACAGGGGTAGATGGCTACACCTTC. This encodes CAINQRTGVDGYTF.

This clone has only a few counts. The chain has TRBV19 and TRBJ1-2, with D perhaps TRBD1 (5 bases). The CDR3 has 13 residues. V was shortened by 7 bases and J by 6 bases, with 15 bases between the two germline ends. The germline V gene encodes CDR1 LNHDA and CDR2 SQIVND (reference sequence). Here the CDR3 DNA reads TGTGCCAGTACCATAAAGGGGTTTGATGGCTACACCTTC. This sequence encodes CASTIKGFDGYTF.

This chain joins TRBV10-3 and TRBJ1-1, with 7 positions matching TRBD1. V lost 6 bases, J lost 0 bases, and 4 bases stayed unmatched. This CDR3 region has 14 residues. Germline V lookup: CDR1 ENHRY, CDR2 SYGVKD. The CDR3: CAIRSQGMNTEAFF. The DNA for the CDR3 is TGTGCCATCAGATCACAGGGGATGAACACTGAAGCTTTCTTT.

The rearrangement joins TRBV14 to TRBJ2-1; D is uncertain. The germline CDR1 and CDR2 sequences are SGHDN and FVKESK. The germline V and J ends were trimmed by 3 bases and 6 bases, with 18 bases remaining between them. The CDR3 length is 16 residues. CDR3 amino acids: CASSQLGDGAVNEQFF. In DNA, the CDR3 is TGTGCCAGCAGCCAGCTAGGAGACGGAGCAGTCAATGAGCAGTTCTTC.

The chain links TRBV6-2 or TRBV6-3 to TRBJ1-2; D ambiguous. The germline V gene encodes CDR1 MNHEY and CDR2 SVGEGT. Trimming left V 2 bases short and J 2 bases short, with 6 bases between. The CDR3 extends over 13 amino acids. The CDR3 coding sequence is TGTGCCAGCAGTTACGGCCGGAACTATGGCTACACCTTC. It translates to CASSYGRNYGYTF.

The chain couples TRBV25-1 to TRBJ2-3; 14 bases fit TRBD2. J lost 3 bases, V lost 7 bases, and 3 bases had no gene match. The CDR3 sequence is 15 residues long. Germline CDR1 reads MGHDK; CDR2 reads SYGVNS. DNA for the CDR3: TGTGCCAGCAAGGGACTAGCGGGGGCTACAGATACGCAGTATTTT. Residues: CASKGLAGATDTQYF. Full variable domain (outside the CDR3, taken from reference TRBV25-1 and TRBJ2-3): EADIYQTPRYLVIGTGKKITLECSQTMGHDKMYWYQQDPGMELHLIHYSYGVNSTEKGDLSSESTVSRIRTEHFPLTLESARPSHTSQYLCASKGLAGATDTQYFGPGTRLTVL.

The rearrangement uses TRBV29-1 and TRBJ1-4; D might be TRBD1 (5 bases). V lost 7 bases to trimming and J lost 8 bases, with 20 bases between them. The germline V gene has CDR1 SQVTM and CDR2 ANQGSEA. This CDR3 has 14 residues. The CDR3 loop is CSARGTRGREKLFF. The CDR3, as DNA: TGCAGCGCAAGAGGGACGCGGGGGAGGGAAAAACTGTTTTTT.

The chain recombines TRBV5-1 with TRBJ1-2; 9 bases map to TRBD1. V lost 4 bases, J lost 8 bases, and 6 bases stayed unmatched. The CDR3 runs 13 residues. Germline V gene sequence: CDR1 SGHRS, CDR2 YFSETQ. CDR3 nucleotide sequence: TGCGCCAGCAGCCCGGGACAGGGTGAGGGCTACACCTTC. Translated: CASSPGQGEGYTF.

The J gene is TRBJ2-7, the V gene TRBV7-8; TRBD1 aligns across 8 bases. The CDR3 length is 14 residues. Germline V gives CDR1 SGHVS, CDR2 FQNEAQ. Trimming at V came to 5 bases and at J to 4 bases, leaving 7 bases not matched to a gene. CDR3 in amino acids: CASSPTGQGYEQYF. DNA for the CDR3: TGTGCCAGCAGCCCCACAGGACAGGGTTACGAGCAGTACTTC.

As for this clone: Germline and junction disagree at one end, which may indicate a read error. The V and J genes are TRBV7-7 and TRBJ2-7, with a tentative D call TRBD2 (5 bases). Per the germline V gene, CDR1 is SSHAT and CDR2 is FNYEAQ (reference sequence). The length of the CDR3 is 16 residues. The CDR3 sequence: CASSPPLGLGSYEQYF. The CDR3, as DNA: TGTGCTAGCAGCCCCCCCTTAGGACTGGGCTCCTACGAGCAGTACTTC.

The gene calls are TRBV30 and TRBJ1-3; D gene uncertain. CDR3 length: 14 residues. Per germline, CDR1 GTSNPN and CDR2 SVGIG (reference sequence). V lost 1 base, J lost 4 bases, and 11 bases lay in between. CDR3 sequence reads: CAWSEQAGGNTIYF. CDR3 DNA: TGTGCCTGGAGTGAGCAGGCGGGAGGAAACACCATATATTTT.